Presented here are 26 T cell receptor beta chains from one specimen sequenced in a study of early T cells in non-severe SARS-CoV-2 infection. TCRdb analysed the 5' RACE reads with MiXCR anew, one entry per CDR3 protein. The sample records 38,000 or so distinct CDR3 sequences, around 4.6% being singletons. Sequenced sample: whole blood. The source of these receptors is an adult who was a healthcare worker with PCR-confirmed SARS-CoV-2 infection or an uninfected control (not recorded which).

This clonotype was detected many times. J is TRBJ2-7 and V is TRBV11-2; D is unclear. CDR1 and CDR2 (germline): SGHAT, FQNNGV. This CDR3 contains 14 residues. Trimming removed 4 bases from V and 2 bases from J, with 12 bases in between. CDR3 sequence (DNA): TGTGCCAGCAGCTCCCTCAGGCACCCCTACGAGCAGTACTTC. It translates to CASSSLRHPYEQYF.

The chain employs TRBV18 and TRBJ2-7, with D maybe TRBD2 (5 bases). The V end was cut by 6 bases, the J end by 0 bases, with 12 bases between. Germline CDR1 and CDR2: KGHSH and LQKENI. CDR3 length equals 14 residues. The DNA for the CDR3 is TGTGCCAGCTCCCCGGGGTCGCCCTCCTACGAGCAGTACTTC. It is translated as CASSPGSPSYEQYF. The whole variable domain, filled in from reference TRBV18 and TRBJ2-7, reads NAGVMQNPRHLVRRRGQEARLRCSPMKGHSHVYWYRQLPEEGLKFMVYLQKENIIDESGMPKERFSAEFPKEGPSILRIQQVVRGDSAAYFCASSPGSPSYEQYFGPGTRLTVT.

The sample holds many counts of this clonotype. V is TRBV7-6 and J is TRBJ2-1; 9 nucleotides agree with TRBD2. CDR1 is SGHVS, CDR2 FNYEAQ, per germline. The CDR3 has 15 residues. V trimming: 0 bases; J trimming: 8 bases; junction bases outside the gene matches: 5. The CDR3 DNA reads as TGTGCCAGCAGCTTAGCGGGGACTAGCCCGCATGAGCAGTTCTTC. Amino acids: CASSLAGTSPHEQFF.

In its sample, this clonotype was seen many times. The CDR3 region is CASSLADRVHNEQFF. The CDR3 DNA follows: TGTGCCAGCAGCTTGGCCGACAGGGTCCACAATGAGCAGTTCTTC. The chain employs TRBV5-4 and TRBJ2-1; 7 nucleotides line up with TRBD1. The germline CDR1 and CDR2 sequences are SGHNT and YYREEE (reference sequence). The CDR3 contains 15 residues. Trimming at V came to 0 bases and at J to 5 bases, leaving 5 bases not matched to a gene.

This clonotype was counted ten times or more. The chain uses TRBV25-1 and TRBJ2-7; no clear D. Germline V CDR1 and CDR2: MGHDK, SYGVNS. V was shortened by 4 bases and J by 5 bases, with 15 bases between the two germline ends. CDR3 length equals 14 residues. The CDR3 loop is CASSADLGSHEQYF. For the CDR3, the DNA is TGTGCCAGCAGTGCCGATCTGGGGTCCCACGAGCAGTACTTC.

This clonotype was picked up a small number of times. V gene TRBV18 combines with J gene TRBJ1-1; a weak D match, TRBD1 (5 bases). The CDR3 loop spans 15 amino acids. V was shortened by 6 bases and J by 1 base, with 15 bases between the two germline ends. CDR1 is KGHSH, CDR2 LQKENI, per germline. CDR3 sequence: CASSPWGGRNTEAFF. The CDR3 region has the DNA TGTGCCAGCTCCCCATGGGGGGGGAGGAACACTGAAGCTTTCTTT.

At least ten counts were recorded for this clonotype. CDR3 coding DNA: TGTGCCAGCGCCACAGGAAGAGGATACACCGGGGAGCTGTTTTTT. It encodes CASATGRGYTGELFF. This rearrangement joins TRBV9 to TRBJ2-2, with D perhaps TRBD1 (5 bases). CDR1 SGDLS and CDR2 YYNGEE come from the germline V gene. V lost 7 bases and J 3 bases, leaving 16 bases between the germline ends. CDR3 length equals 15 residues. Full variable domain (rest looked up from reference TRBV9 and TRBJ2-2): DSGVTQTPKHLITATGQRVTLRCSPRSGDLSVYWYQQSLDQGLQFLIQYYNGEERAKGNILERFSAQQFPDLHSELNLSSLELGDSALYFCASATGRGYTGELFFGEGSRLTVL.

This clonotype has at least ten counts. This chain links TRBV3-1 with TRBJ1-4; a possible D gene is TRBD1 (5 bases). In germline, CDR1 is LGHDT, CDR2 YNNKEL (reference sequence). CDR3 length: 14 amino acids. V was pared by 4 bases and J by 7 bases, with 13 bases between. The CDR3 reads CASSRGLRGEKLFF. CDR3 DNA sequence: TGTGCCAGCAGCCGCGGACTTAGGGGTGAAAAACTGTTTTTT. Full variable domain (outside the CDR3, taken from reference TRBV3-1 and TRBJ1-4): DTAVSQTPKYLVTQMGNDKSIKCEQNLGHDTMYWYKQDSKKFLKIMFSYNNKELIINETVPNRFSPKSPDKAHLNLHINSLELGDSAVYFCASSRGLRGEKLFFGSGTQLSVL.

This clonotype has only a few counts. CDR3 DNA sequence: TGTGCCAGCAGCCCGGGGGGGGGCCCCCAAGAGACCCAGTACTTC. It translates to CASSPGGGPQETQYF. The chain employs TRBV7-8 and TRBJ2-5, with TRBD2 matching over 8 bases. The germline CDR1 and CDR2 sequences are SGHVS and FQNEAQ. The CDR3 has 15 amino acids. V lost 5 bases to trimming and J lost 1 base; unmatched junction nucleotides: 6.

The chain is built from TRBV7-9 and TRBJ1-1; TRBD1 matches 7 bases. The CDR3 runs to 14 residues. Germline V gives CDR1 SEHNR, CDR2 FQNEAQ (reference sequence). V gave up 5 bases and J gave up 5 bases; unmatched junction bases: 8. In nucleotides, the CDR3 is TGTGCCAGCAGCCACGACAGGGACCGAACTGAAGCTTTCTTT. It specifies CASSHDRDRTEAFF.

This clonotype was detected many times. The chain uses TRBV12-5 and TRBJ2-5; D not resolved. Germline lookup yields CDR1 LGHNT and CDR2 FRNRAP. The CDR3 covers 14 residues. The germline V and J ends were trimmed by 2 bases and 7 bases, with 14 bases remaining between them. The CDR3 loop reads CASGLPASPGTQYF. The CDR3 nucleotides are TGTGCTAGTGGTTTGCCAGCAAGCCCAGGGACCCAGTACTTC.

This clonotype was seen many times. The CDR3 DNA sequence: TGCAGTGCTAGAGATGGCGGGGCCTCTAGCACAGATACGCAGTATTTT. This sequence encodes CSARDGGASSTDTQYF. The chain links TRBV20-1 to TRBJ2-3; a possible D gene is TRBD2 (6 bases). V gave up 0 bases and J gave up 0 bases, with 13 bases separating them. The CDR3 runs 16 residues. Germline CDR1 is DFQATT and CDR2 is SNEGSKA (reference sequence).

In this sample, this clonotype turned up a few times. The V gene is TRBV2, the J gene TRBJ1-2; possibly TRBD1 for D (5 bases). In germline, CDR1 is SNHLY, CDR2 FYNNEI. The CDR3 has 10 residues. V was clipped by 7 bases and J by 12 bases, with 12 bases between them. The CDR3 loop reads CASNGARDTF. DNA for the CDR3: TGTGCCAGCAACGGGGCCCGTGACACCTTC.

The table lists this clonotype with many counts. The chain recombines TRBV7-2 with TRBJ1-1; D not resolved. V was pared by 3 bases and J by 6 bases, with 14 bases between. The CDR3 has 14 residues. The germline V gene encodes CDR1 SGHTA and CDR2 FQGNSA. This chain's CDR3 is CASSFAPGWAEAFF. The CDR3 DNA reads TGTGCCAGCAGCTTCGCCCCGGGGTGGGCTGAAGCTTTCTTT.

This clonotype has just a few counts. The rearrangement uses TRBV3-1 and TRBJ2-3; D uncertain. V lost 3 bases and J 11 bases, leaving 18 bases between the germline ends. Germline loops: CDR1 LGHDT, CDR2 YNNKEL (reference sequence). The CDR3 length is 14 residues. The CDR3 region is CASSQEVLRAGQYF. The DNA of the CDR3 is TGTGCCAGCAGCCAGGAAGTCCTACGGGCTGGGCAGTATTTT.

The chain couples TRBV5-5 to TRBJ2-7, with D perhaps TRBD2 (6 bases). Germline V gives CDR1 SGHKS, CDR2 YYEKEE (reference sequence). V gave up 4 bases and J gave up 0 bases, with 20 bases separating them. The CDR3 contains 17 residues. The CDR3: CASSARLGLASSYEQYF. In DNA form, the CDR3 reads TGTGCCAGCAGCGCCCGGCTGGGACTTGCAAGCTCCTACGAGCAGTACTTC.

As concerns this clonotype: This may stem from a read error, because a much larger clone lies one nucleotide away. The CDR3 does not close with the conserved phenylalanine or tryptophan, likely indicating a read error. The gene calls are TRBV29-1 and TRBJ2-5; D is unclear. V gave up 4 bases and J gave up 2 bases, with 5 bases separating them. CDR3 length: 11 amino acids. Per the germline V gene, CDR1 is SQVTM and CDR2 is ANQGSEA. CDR3: CSVVTQETQYL. The CDR3, as DNA: TGCAGCGTTGTTACTCAAGAGACCCAGTACCTC.

The chain is built from TRBV6-6 and TRBJ1-1; D not resolved. CDR3 length: 17 residues. Trimming took 8 bases from V and 1 from J, leaving 23 bases between them. Per germline, CDR1 MNHNY and CDR2 SVGAGI (reference sequence). The CDR3 reads CASSRERFLDSNTEAFF. The CDR3 DNA is TGTGCCAGCTCGAGGGAAAGGTTTTTAGATTCGAACACTGAAGCTTTCTTT.

This clonotype has ten or more counts. The J gene is TRBJ1-2, the V gene TRBV12-3 or TRBV12-4; D is unclear. This CDR3 is 12 amino acids long. The germline V and J ends were trimmed by 6 bases and 5 bases, with 10 bases remaining between them. CDR3 sequence reads: CASSQTDYGYTF. CDR3 DNA: TGTGCCAGCAGCCAGACCGATTATGGCTACACCTTC.

This sequence joins TRBV6-5 and TRBJ2-1; 8 nucleotides match TRBD2. The CDR3 sequence is 16 residues long. V shed 6 bases and J 2 bases; nucleotides not matched to a gene: 9. Germline CDR1 and CDR2: MNHEY and SVGAGI. CDR3 region: CASRPSLAVPYNEQFF. DNA of the CDR3: TGTGCCAGCAGACCCTCACTAGCGGTCCCCTACAATGAGCAGTTCTTC.

This clonotype has at least ten counts. This chain joins TRBV10-3 and TRBJ2-7; no definite D call. Germline lookup yields CDR1 ENHRY and CDR2 SYGVKD. With 6 bases removed from V and 4 bases from J, the gap between germline ends came to 7 bases. The CDR3 length is 11 residues. The CDR3 nucleotides are TGTGCCATCAGAACTAATTACGAGCAGTACTTC. Protein product: CAIRTNYEQYF.

This clonotype was seen repeatedly, ten times or more. The V call is TRBV10-3, the J call TRBJ2-1; 11 nucleotides agree with TRBD1. The trim removed 5 bases at V and 1 base at J, leaving 10 bases unmatched. CDR3 length: 18 amino acids. The V gene's germline CDR1 is ENHRY and CDR2 SYGVKD. The CDR3 DNA reads TGTGCCATCAGTCCTGGACAGGGGGCCCCGGGGTCCTACAATGAGCAGTTCTTC. The encoded protein is CAISPGQGAPGSYNEQFF.

By its share, this clonotype is medium-sized. V gene TRBV4-1 combines with J gene TRBJ1-5; no firm D call. CDR1 is MGHRA and CDR2 is YSYEKL in the germline V gene. Trimming shortened V by 0 bases and J by 0 bases, and 12 bases separated the two germline ends. The CDR3 contains 17 residues. CDR3: CASSQDASVYSNQPQHF. The CDR3 nucleotides are TGCGCCAGCAGCCAAGATGCGTCAGTTTATAGCAATCAGCCCCAGCATTTT.

This clonotype was observed many times. This sequence joins TRBV6-5 and TRBJ2-5; 10 nucleotides line up with TRBD2. The CDR3 consists of 16 residues. Looked up from germline, CDR1 is MNHEY and CDR2 is SVGAGI. V trimming: 3 bases; J trimming: 4 bases; junction bases outside the gene matches: 8. The CDR3 DNA reads as TGTGCCAGCAGTTATCAGCGGGGGGGCCTAGGAGAGACCCAGTACTTC. This sequence encodes CASSYQRGGLGETQYF.

The chain couples TRBV6-4 to TRBJ2-5, with D possibly called TRBD1 or TRBD2 (6 bases each). Trimming cost V 8 bases and J 0 bases, with 25 bases left between them. Per germline, CDR1 MRHNA and CDR2 SNTAGT. This CDR3 has 18 amino acids. CDR3 nucleotides: TGTGCCAGCCCCCCCGGGGGACACCCAAGAGATTACCAAGAGACCCAGTACTTC. Translation gives CASPPGGHPRDYQETQYF.

The table lists this clonotype with many counts. The J gene is TRBJ2-5, the V gene TRBV7-6; the match to TRBD2 covers 7 bases. Per germline, CDR1 SGHVS and CDR2 FNYEAQ. J lost 4 bases, V lost 5 bases, and 28 bases had no gene match. The CDR3 has 21 amino acids. CDR3 region: CASSIVAYISSRGGEGETQYF. The CDR3 DNA reads as TGTGCCAGCAGCATAGTCGCGTATATATCGTCGCGGGGCGGGGAGGGAGAGACCCAGTACTTC.